This T cell receptor beta chain was retrieved from a study of regulatory T cells in long-lasting Graves disease. CDR3 regions were amplified by Arm-PCR using iRepertoire HTBI primers to build TCR beta libraries. Source study methods: Identified across the samples were some 67 TRBV segments and more than twelve TRBJ segments. TCRdb reprocessed the multiplex PCR reads with MiXCR, giving one entry per CDR3 protein. The V and J calls come from TCRdb's annotation, not from the publication. The sample has 350,000 to 450,000 distinct CDR3 sequences; 12% are singletons. This clonotype was counted at least ten times. Antigen specificity is unknown. Time point described: newly diagnosed GD, antithyroid drugs for less than 3 months. Extracted PBMC RNA gave rise to the TCR library. V lost 4 bases and J 4 bases, leaving 19 bases between the germline ends. This CDR3 is 16 amino acids long. Germline lookup yields CDR1 SGHTA and CDR2 FQGNSA.

Study results and limitations: Among samples with persistent disease, TRBV28, TRBJ1-2 and TRBJ2-5 were favored.

These data also featured in a second study, about T cells in Graves' hyperthyroidism and ophthalmopathy. That publication notes: Patients aged 18 to 65 had newly diagnosed hyperthyroidism that had lasted under 2 months. HTBI primers drove first-round RT-PCR of the TCR CDR3.

The TCR comes from a woman between 18 and 30 years old with Graves disease. The rearrangement joins TRBV7-2 to TRBJ1-1, with D possibly being TRBD1 (5 bases). The specimen was peripheral blood mononuclear cells (PBMCs), collected at new diagnosis, from a patient treated with antithyroid drugs. The CDR3 loop reads CASSYWGRRLVTEAFF. The CDR3 nucleotides are TGTGCCAGCAGCTATTGGGGACGGCGACTCGTCACTGAAGCTTTCTTT.